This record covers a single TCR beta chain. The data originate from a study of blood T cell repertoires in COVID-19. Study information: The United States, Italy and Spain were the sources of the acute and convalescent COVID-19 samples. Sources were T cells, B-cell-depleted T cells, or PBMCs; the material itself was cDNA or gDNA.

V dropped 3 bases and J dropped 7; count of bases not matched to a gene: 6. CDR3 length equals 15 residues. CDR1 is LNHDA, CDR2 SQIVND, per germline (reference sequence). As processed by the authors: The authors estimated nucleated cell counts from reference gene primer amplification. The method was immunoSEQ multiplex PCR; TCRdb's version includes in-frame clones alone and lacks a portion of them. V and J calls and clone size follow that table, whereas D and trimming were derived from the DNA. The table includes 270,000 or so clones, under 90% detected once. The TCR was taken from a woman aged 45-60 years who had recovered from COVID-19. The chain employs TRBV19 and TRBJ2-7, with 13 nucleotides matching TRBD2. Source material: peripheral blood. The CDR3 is CASSMGTSGTGEQYF. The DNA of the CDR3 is TGTGCCAGTAGTATGGGGACTAGCGGGACGGGAGAGCAGTACTTC.